This TCR beta chain was profiled in a study of beta chain features in type 1 diabetes. General study results and limits: Shortening of TCRB CDR3s, moderate but significant, appeared in all four CD4+ subsets of Type 1 diabetes patients.

Since all of the isolated RNA was reverse transcribed, expressed TCRB transcripts were what got sequenced. Average reads for naive, central memory and regulatory T cell samples were about 3.57 million. Libraries were prepared by immunoSEQ multiplex PCR; TCRdb keeps only in-frame clonotypes and omits some of them. The top ten clones hold about 0.091% of a sample with some 170,000 clones, about 63% of them seen once. About this clone itself: Its matching antigen is unknown.

The V and J ends lost 5 bases and 5 bases respectively, with 15 bases between them. Germline loops: CDR1 SEHNR, CDR2 FQNEAQ (reference sequence). The CDR3 extends over 14 amino acids. The chain links TRBV7-9 to TRBJ2-5, with D maybe TRBD1 (6 bases). This TCR was recovered from a man aged 25-45 years with type 1 diabetes. Sequenced sample: naive CD4+ T cells from blood. CDR3 nucleotide sequence: TGTGCCAGCAGCGTCGGGACATCCCCGGAGACCCAGTACTTC. It yields the protein CASSVGTSPETQYF. Full variable domain (remainder filled in from reference TRBV7-9 and TRBJ2-5): DTGVSQNPRHKITKRGQNVTFRCDPISEHNRLYWYRQTLGQGPEFLTYFQNEAQLEKSRLLSDRFSAERPKGSFSTLEIQRTEQGDSAMYLCASSVGTSPETQYFGPGTRLLVL.